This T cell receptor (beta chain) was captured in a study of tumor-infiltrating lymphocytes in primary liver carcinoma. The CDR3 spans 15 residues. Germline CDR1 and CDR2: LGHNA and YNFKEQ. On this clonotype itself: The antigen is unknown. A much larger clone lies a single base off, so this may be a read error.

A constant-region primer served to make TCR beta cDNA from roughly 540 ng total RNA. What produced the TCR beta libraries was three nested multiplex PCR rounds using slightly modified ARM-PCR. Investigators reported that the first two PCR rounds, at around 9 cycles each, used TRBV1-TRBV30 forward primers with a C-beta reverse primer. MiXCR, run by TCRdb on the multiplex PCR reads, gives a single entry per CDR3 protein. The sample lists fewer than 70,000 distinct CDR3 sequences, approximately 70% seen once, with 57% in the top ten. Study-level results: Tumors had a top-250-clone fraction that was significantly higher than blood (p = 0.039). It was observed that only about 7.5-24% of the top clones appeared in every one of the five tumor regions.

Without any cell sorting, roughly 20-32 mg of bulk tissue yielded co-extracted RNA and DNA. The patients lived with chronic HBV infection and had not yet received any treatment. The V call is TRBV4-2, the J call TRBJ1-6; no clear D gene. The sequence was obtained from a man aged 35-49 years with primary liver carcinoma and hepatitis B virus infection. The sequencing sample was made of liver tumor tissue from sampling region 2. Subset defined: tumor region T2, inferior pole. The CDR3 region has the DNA TGTGTCAGCAGCCGAGCTGGGGTGAAGGATTCACCCCTCCACTTT. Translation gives CVSSRAGVKDSPLHF.